These 19 T cell receptor beta chains were all obtained from the same sample, sequenced in a study of blood T cell repertoires in COVID-19. Some clones are missing from TCRdb's copy, which holds only in-frame ones; the method was immunoSEQ multiplex PCR. The table has about 160,000 clones, over 75% seen once; the top ten hold approximately 5.6%. Sequencing was done on a sample of PBMCs or T cells enriched from blood (not recorded which). The receptor set was obtained from a woman aged 40 to 50 with acute COVID-19.

V usage is TRBV30 and J usage is TRBJ1-1; the D gene is possibly TRBD1 (5 bases). Germline V gene data show CDR1 as GTSNPN and CDR2 as SVGIG (reference sequence). V was shortened by 0 bases and J by 11 bases, with 10 bases between the two germline ends. CDR3 length equals 11 residues. CDR3 sequence reads: CAWSVRKGAFF. Here the CDR3 DNA reads TGTGCCTGGAGTGTACGGAAGGGGGCTTTCTTT. Filled out from reference TRBV30 and TRBJ1-1, the complete variable domain reads SQTIHQWPATLVQPVGSPLSLECTVEGTSNPNLYWYRQAAGRGLQLLFYSVGIGQISSEVPQNLSASRPQDRQFILSSKKLLLSDSGFYLCAWSVRKGAFFGQGTRLTVV.

This chain connects TRBV5-4 to TRBJ2-7; possible D gene TRBD2, 6 bases. CDR3 length: 13 residues. The germline V and J ends were trimmed by 4 bases and 4 bases, with 12 bases remaining between them. Per the germline V gene, CDR1 is SGHNT and CDR2 is YYREEE (reference sequence). CDR3 coding DNA: TGTGCCAGCAGCATCCCTAGCGAGTACGAGCAGTACTTC. This encodes CASSIPSEYEQYF.

The chain recombines TRBV9 with TRBJ1-1; 7 positions match TRBD1. From germline, CDR1 is SGDLS and CDR2 YYNGEE. The CDR3 is 14 residues long. Trimming cost V 4 bases and J 6 bases; bases outside gene matches: 9. CDR3 DNA: TGTGCCAGCAGCCCCAGACAGGGAACGGCTGAAGCTTTCTTT. It specifies CASSPRQGTAEAFF.

The chain is built from TRBV22-1 and TRBJ2-2; TRBD2 was called by the table and not checked on the DNA. TRBV22-1 represents a pseudogene. There are 16 residues in the CDR3. CDR3 residues: CPGSPRSGRTTGELFF. The CDR3 region has the DNA TGTCCTGGGAGCCCGCGATCTGGTAGAACCACCGGGGAGCTGTTTTTT.

This clone was seen only once. The chain links TRBV30 to TRBJ2-2, with D tentatively TRBD2 (5 bases). From germline, CDR1 is GTSNPN and CDR2 SVGIG (reference sequence). CDR3 length: 14 residues. Trimming pared 1 base from V and 4 bases from J, leaving 10 bases between. CDR3 DNA sequence: TGTGCCTGGAGTGATCTAGCTCCCACCGGGGAGCTGTTTTTT. Protein: CAWSDLAPTGELFF. Using reference TRBV30 and TRBJ2-2 for the parts outside the CDR3, the full variable domain is SQTIHQWPATLVQPVGSPLSLECTVEGTSNPNLYWYRQAAGRGLQLLFYSVGIGQISSEVPQNLSASRPQDRQFILSSKKLLLSDSGFYLCAWSDLAPTGELFFGEGSRLTVL.

This sequence joins TRBV5-4 and TRBJ2-3; TRBD2 matches at 7 bases. Germline CDR1 reads SGHNT; CDR2 reads YYREEE (reference sequence). The CDR3 totals 15 residues. The ends lost 7 bases at V and 6 bases at J; junction bases unmatched: 14. The CDR3 sequence: CASGISGGSVDTQYF. The CDR3 DNA follows: TGTGCCAGCGGGATCTCCGGCGGGAGTGTGGATACGCAGTATTTT.

Comment on this clone: Its ends do not fully match the called genes, so a read error is possible. This chain connects TRBV20-1 to TRBJ2-1; 11 bases fit TRBD2. Germline V gene sequence: CDR1 DFQATT, CDR2 SNEGSKA (reference sequence). This CDR3 has 14 residues. Here the CDR3 DNA reads TGCAGTGCTAGTAAGACTAGCGGGGAGGGTTTGCATATCTTC. This translates into CSASKTSGEGLHIF.

This rearrangement joins TRBV9 to TRBJ1-4; tentatively, D is TRBD1 (6 bases). In germline, CDR1 is SGDLS, CDR2 YYNGEE. This CDR3 contains 15 residues. V gave up 3 bases and J gave up 8 bases, with 17 bases separating them. CDR3 coding DNA: TGTGCCAGCAGCGAGGGGGTAGGACTTGGGGAAAAACTGTTTTTT. It specifies CASSEGVGLGEKLFF.

This clone was recorded only once. This may be a read error: a much more frequent sequence differs by one nucleotide. The chain employs TRBV5-8 and TRBJ1-2; 8 bases line up with TRBD1. The CDR3 spans 17 residues. V gave up 2 bases and J gave up 3 bases; unmatched junction bases: 12. Germline CDR1 and CDR2: SGHTS and YDEGEE. In DNA, the CDR3 is TGTGCCAGCAGCTTACTTGGACAGGGTCGTGGCGACTATGGCTACACCTTC. This encodes CASSLLGQGRGDYGYTF.

The chain recombines TRBV2 with TRBJ1-2; 7 nucleotides match TRBD1. In germline, CDR1 is SNHLY, CDR2 FYNNEI. Germline trimming cut 4 bases from V and 6 bases from J; bases unmatched to any gene: 8. CDR3 length: 14 residues. CDR3 bases: TGTGCCAGCAGTGCGACAGGGATGTCCGATGGCTACACCTTC. Amino acids: CASSATGMSDGYTF.

This chain connects TRBV11-2 to TRBJ2-2; tentatively, D is TRBD1 (6 bases). The CDR3 runs 16 residues. Germline values: CDR1 SGHAT, CDR2 FQNNGV. The V and J ends lost 4 bases and 3 bases respectively, with 15 bases between them. This CDR3 is CASSWDTAAYTGELFF. The DNA for the CDR3 is TGTGCCAGCAGCTGGGACACGGCGGCCTACACCGGGGAGCTGTTTTTT.

The V and J genes are TRBV7-3 and TRBJ2-1; 10 bases fit TRBD2. This CDR3 has 16 amino acids. Germline assignment: CDR1 SGHTA and CDR2 FQGTGA. V trimming: 1 base; J trimming: 8 bases; junction bases outside the gene matches: 8. The CDR3 coding sequence is TGTGCCAGCAGCTTAATCGGTCCTAGCGGGAGTGATGAGCAGTTCTTC. Translated, it gives CASSLIGPSGSDEQFF.

The V gene is TRBV7-9, the J gene TRBJ1-2; 7 bases fit TRBD1. V trimming: 8 bases; J trimming: 0 bases; junction bases outside the gene matches: 6. The CDR3 extends over 14 amino acids. The germline CDR1 and CDR2 sequences are SEHNR and FQNEAQ (reference sequence). CDR3 bases: TGTGCCAGCGGTCAGGGGACAGCTAACTATGGCTACACCTTC. Protein product: CASGQGTANYGYTF. The variable domain in full, with the rest retrieved from reference TRBV7-9 and TRBJ1-2, is DTGVSQNPRHKITKRGQNVTFRCDPISEHNRLYWYRQTLGQGPEFLTYFQNEAQLEKSRLLSDRFSAERPKGSFSTLEIQRTEQGDSAMYLCASGQGTANYGYTFGSGTRLTVV.

This chain joins TRBV3-1 (or the pseudogene TRBV3-2) and TRBJ1-2; 9 bases line up with TRBD1. V was clipped by 0 bases and J by 2 bases; unmatched bases: 4. CDR3 length: 16 residues. CDR1 LGHDT and CDR2 YNNKEL come from the germline V gene (reference sequence). The DNA for the CDR3 is TGTGCCAGCAGCCAAGAAGGGACAGGGCCCAACTATGGCTACACCTTC. Its protein is CASSQEGTGPNYGYTF.

This chain joins TRBV7-6 and TRBJ1-2; 7 positions match TRBD1. CDR1 and CDR2 from the germline V gene are SGHVS and FNYEAQ. The ends lost 5 bases at V and 2 bases at J; junction bases unmatched: 2. The CDR3 totals 13 residues. The CDR3 region has the DNA TGTGCCAGCAGCCCACAGGGGAACTATGGCTACACCTTC. It encodes CASSPQGNYGYTF.

The rearrangement joins TRBV10-3 to TRBJ1-1, with 8 bases lining up with TRBD1. The CDR3 totals 15 residues. V lost 7 bases, J lost 1 base, and 8 bases stayed unmatched. Looked up from germline, CDR1 is ENHRY and CDR2 is SYGVKD. CDR3: CAITPGGAKNTEAFF. CDR3 nucleotide sequence: TGTGCCATCACCCCAGGGGGCGCGAAGAACACTGAAGCTTTCTTT.

J is TRBJ1-2 and V is TRBV5-1; the match to TRBD1 covers 10 bases. Germline CDR1 reads SGHRS; CDR2 reads YFSETQ. There are 15 residues in the CDR3. V lost 4 bases, J lost 4 bases, and 7 bases stayed unmatched. The CDR3 reads CASSPRQGAGYGYTF. CDR3 coding DNA: TGCGCCAGCAGCCCTCGACAGGGGGCCGGCTATGGCTACACCTTC. The variable domain in full, with the rest retrieved from reference TRBV5-1 and TRBJ1-2, is KAGVTQTPRYLIKTRGQQVTLSCSPISGHRSVSWYQQTPGQGLQFLFEYFSETQRNKGNFPGRFSGRQFSNSRSEMNVSTLELGDSALYLCASSPRQGAGYGYTFGSGTRLTVV.

V is TRBV11-1 and J is TRBJ2-5; 11 bases are a match to TRBD2. This CDR3 is 16 amino acids long. Germline V CDR1 and CDR2: SGHAT, FQDESV (reference sequence). The V segment lost 2 bases and the J segment 0 bases; nucleotides outside the gene matches: 2. The CDR3 spells CASSLWTSGYQETQYF. The CDR3 nucleotides are TGTGCCAGCAGCTTATGGACTAGCGGGTACCAAGAGACCCAGTACTTC. The variable domain in full, completed from reference TRBV11-1 and TRBJ2-5, reads EAEVAQSPRYKITEKSQAVAFWCDPISGHATLYWYRQILGQGPELLVQFQDESVVDDSQLPKDRFSAERLKGVDSTLKIQPAELGDSAMYLCASSLWTSGYQETQYFGPGTRLLVL.

This chain connects TRBV2 to TRBJ2-1, with D tentatively TRBD1 (5 bases). This CDR3 contains 14 residues. Germline CDR1 reads SNHLY; CDR2 reads FYNNEI. Between the trimmed V and J ends, which lost 3 bases and 4 bases, there was a span of 10 bases. CDR3 residues: CASSDQGTYNEQFF. For the CDR3, the DNA is TGTGCCAGCAGTGACCAGGGTACTTACAATGAGCAGTTCTTC.